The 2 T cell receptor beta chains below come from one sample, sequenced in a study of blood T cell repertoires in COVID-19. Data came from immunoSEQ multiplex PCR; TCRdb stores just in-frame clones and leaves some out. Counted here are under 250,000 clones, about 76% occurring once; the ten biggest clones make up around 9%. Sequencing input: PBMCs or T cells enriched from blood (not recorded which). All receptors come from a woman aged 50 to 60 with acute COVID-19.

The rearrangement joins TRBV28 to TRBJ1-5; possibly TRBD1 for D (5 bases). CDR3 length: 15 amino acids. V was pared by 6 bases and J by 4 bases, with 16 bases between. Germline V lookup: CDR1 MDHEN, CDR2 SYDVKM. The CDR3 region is CASRSRGRSNQPQHF. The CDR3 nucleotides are TGTGCCAGCAGAAGTAGGGGCAGATCTAATCAGCCCCAGCATTTT.

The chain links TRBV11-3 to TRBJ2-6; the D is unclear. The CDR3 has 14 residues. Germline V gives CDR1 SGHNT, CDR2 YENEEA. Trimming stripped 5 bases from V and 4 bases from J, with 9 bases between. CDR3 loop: CASSQNTGANVLTF. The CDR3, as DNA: TGTGCCAGCAGCCAAAACACGGGGGCCAACGTCCTGACTTTC.